Below are 15 T cell receptor beta chains sequenced from a single sample in a study of cytomegalovirus exposure and HLA in healthy donors. With 60 Vbeta and 13 Jbeta primers, the PCR was carried out. TCRdb keeps only in-frame clones here, not all; method: immunoSEQ multiplex PCR. The sample lists approximately 130,000 clones, around 77% occurring once. Sequenced sample: PBMCs. The source of these receptors is a middle-aged man in good health and CMV-seronegative.

The genes are TRBV19 and TRBJ1-5; D uncertain. Trimming took off 3 bases at V and 6 bases at J, with 12 bases between the two ends. CDR1 and CDR2 (germline): LNHDA, SQIVND (reference sequence). This CDR3 has 14 residues. For the CDR3, the DNA is TGTGCCAGTAGTATTACGAGGGCTGGTCAGCCCCAGCATTTT. This codes for CASSITRAGQPQHF.

The rearrangement uses TRBV11-3 and TRBJ2-1; 14 bases agree with TRBD2. Unmatched junction bases numbered 5, after V lost 5 bases and J lost 8 bases. The CDR3 is 15 residues long. The V gene's germline CDR1 is SGHNT and CDR2 YENEEA. The DNA of the CDR3 is TGTGCCAGCAGCCAGACTAGCGGGAGGGCCTATGAGCAGTTCTTC. Amino acids: CASSQTSGRAYEQFF.

Here the CDR3 DNA reads TGTGCCAGCAGAGCTAGACCGATCAACTACAATGAGCAGTTCTTC. Protein: CASRARPINYNEQFF. The rearrangement joins TRBV27 to TRBJ2-1; no clear D. The V gene's germline CDR1 is MNHEY and CDR2 SMNVEV (reference sequence). The CDR3 length is 15 residues. V shed 6 bases and J shed 3 bases, with 15 bases lying between them.

The chain combines TRBV9 with TRBJ2-5; 8 nucleotides match TRBD2. CDR1 SGDLS and CDR2 YYNGEE come from the germline V gene. The CDR3 contains 17 residues. The junction had 12 bases not matched to a gene; V was cut back by 0 bases and J by 5 bases. CDR3 residues: CASSVAPLGAGGETQYF. The CDR3 bases are TGTGCCAGCAGCGTAGCTCCCTTGGGGGCGGGAGGTGAGACCCAGTACTTC.

The chain's CDR3 is CASSSGDNNEQYF. The DNA for the CDR3 is TGCGCCAGCAGTTCCGGGGATAACAACGAGCAGTACTTC. The chain recombines TRBV5-1 with TRBJ2-7; TRBD2 might be the D (5 bases). Germline loops: CDR1 SGHRS, CDR2 YFSETQ. The CDR3 has 13 residues. Trimming removed 5 bases at V and 5 bases at J, with 14 bases between. Full variable domain (missing parts from reference TRBV5-1 and TRBJ2-7): KAGVTQTPRYLIKTRGQQVTLSCSPISGHRSVSWYQQTPGQGLQFLFEYFSETQRNKGNFPGRFSGRQFSNSRSEMNVSTLELGDSALYLCASSSGDNNEQYFGPGTRLTVT.

This CDR3 reads CASSQDHRGAGSTGELFF. CDR3 coding DNA: TGCGCCAGCAGCCAAGACCATAGAGGGGCGGGGAGCACCGGGGAGCTGTTTTTT. The chain recombines TRBV4-1 with TRBJ2-2; possibly TRBD2 for D (6 bases). CDR3 size: 18 residues. Germline CDR1 is MGHRA and CDR2 is YSYEKL. The V end was cut by 0 bases, the J end by 4 bases, with 18 bases between.

This rearrangement joins TRBV7-2 to TRBJ2-7, with D perhaps TRBD2 (5 bases). This CDR3 has 14 amino acids. Germline lookup yields CDR1 SGHTA and CDR2 FQGNSA. V lost 5 bases and J 7 bases, leaving 18 bases between the germline ends. The CDR3 sequence: CASSQVLGSGEQYF. DNA of the CDR3: TGTGCCAGCAGCCAAGTACTAGGTTCCGGAGAGCAGTACTTC.

This clone has more than one count but fewer than ten. The CDR3 region has the DNA TGTGCCATCAGTGAGGTCGGGGAATCTGCTGGGGCCAACGTCCTGACTTTC. Amino acids: CAISEVGESAGANVLTF. The chain combines TRBV10-3 with TRBJ2-6; a possible D gene is TRBD2 (5 bases). V lost 2 bases to trimming and J lost 2 bases, with 13 bases between them. CDR3 size: 17 residues. Per germline, CDR1 ENHRY and CDR2 SYGVKD.

The V and J genes are TRBV7-9 and TRBJ1-2; 9 bases align to TRBD1. Trimming took 5 bases from V and 3 from J; bases not matched to a gene: 10. This CDR3 is built from 16 residues. CDR1 is SEHNR, CDR2 FQNEAQ, per germline (reference sequence). CDR3 region: CASSTYRDRADYGYTF. Here the CDR3 DNA reads TGTGCCAGCAGCACGTACCGGGACAGGGCCGACTATGGCTACACCTTC.

This clone was counted between two and nine times. This chain connects TRBV15 to TRBJ2-2, with 10 bases fitting TRBD2. The CDR3 runs 17 residues. CDR1 is LNHNV and CDR2 is YYDKDF in the germline V gene (reference sequence). V dropped 0 bases and J dropped 4; count of bases not matched to a gene: 5. The CDR3: CATSREAGGPGTGELFF. The DNA for the CDR3 is TGTGCCACCAGCAGAGAAGCGGGAGGGCCGGGCACCGGGGAGCTGTTTTTT.

This clone was seen only a few times. This chain joins TRBV6-1 and TRBJ2-1; TRBD2 matches 12 bases. Germline V gene sequence: CDR1 MNHNS, CDR2 SASEGT. The CDR3 consists of 15 residues. J was trimmed by 7 bases and V by 2 bases; bases with no gene match: 3. The CDR3 region is CASSEWTSGTNEQFF. As DNA, the CDR3 is TGTGCCAGCAGTGAATGGACTAGCGGGACTAATGAGCAGTTCTTC.

This chain connects TRBV18 to TRBJ1-1; a possible D gene is TRBD1 (5 bases). V lost 11 bases and J 6 bases, leaving 16 bases between the germline ends. The germline V gene encodes CDR1 KGHSH and CDR2 LQKENI. CDR3 length: 12 residues. The DNA for the CDR3 is TGTGCCGGGGGGGGGATTCGCTCTGAAGCTTTCTTT. Residues: CAGGGIRSEAFF.

J is TRBJ2-1 and V is TRBV15, with 14 bases fitting TRBD2. J was trimmed by 2 bases and V by 0 bases; bases with no gene match: 3. CDR1 and CDR2 (germline): LNHNV, YYDKDF (reference sequence). This CDR3 contains 18 residues. The CDR3 region is CATSREGGLAGAYNEQFF. In DNA, the CDR3 is TGTGCCACCAGCAGAGAGGGGGGACTAGCGGGAGCCTACAATGAGCAGTTCTTC.

In its sample, this clone was seen a few times. The genes are TRBV10-2 and TRBJ1-2; D is uncertain. There are 12 residues in the CDR3. In germline, CDR1 is WSHSY, CDR2 SAAADI. Trimming removed 4 bases from V and 4 bases from J, with 7 bases in between. CDR3: CASSGRSYGYTF. The CDR3 nucleotides read TGCGCCAGCAGTGGACGGAGCTATGGCTACACCTTC.

This chain connects TRBV2 to TRBJ1-4; TRBD1 might be the D (5 bases). Trimming stripped 5 bases from V and 5 bases from J, with 15 bases between. The germline V gene has CDR1 SNHLY and CDR2 FYNNEI. This CDR3 has 15 residues. In DNA, the CDR3 is TGTGCCAGCAGTCCCCGGGGGACCTCAAATGAAAAACTGTTTTTT. It codes for CASSPRGTSNEKLFF.